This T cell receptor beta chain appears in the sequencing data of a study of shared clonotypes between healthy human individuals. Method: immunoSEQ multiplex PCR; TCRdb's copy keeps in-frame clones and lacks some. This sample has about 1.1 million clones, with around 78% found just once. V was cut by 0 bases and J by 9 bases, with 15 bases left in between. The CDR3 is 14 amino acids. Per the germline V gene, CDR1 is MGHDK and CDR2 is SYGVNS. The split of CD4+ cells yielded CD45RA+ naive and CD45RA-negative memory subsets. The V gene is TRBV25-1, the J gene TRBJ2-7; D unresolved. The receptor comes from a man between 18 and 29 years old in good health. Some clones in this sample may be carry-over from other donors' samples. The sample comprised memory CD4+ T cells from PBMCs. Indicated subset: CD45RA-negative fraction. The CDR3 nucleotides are TGTGCCAGCAGTGAATATATGGTCCAACCCCGGCAGTACTTC. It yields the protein CASSEYMVQPRQYF.